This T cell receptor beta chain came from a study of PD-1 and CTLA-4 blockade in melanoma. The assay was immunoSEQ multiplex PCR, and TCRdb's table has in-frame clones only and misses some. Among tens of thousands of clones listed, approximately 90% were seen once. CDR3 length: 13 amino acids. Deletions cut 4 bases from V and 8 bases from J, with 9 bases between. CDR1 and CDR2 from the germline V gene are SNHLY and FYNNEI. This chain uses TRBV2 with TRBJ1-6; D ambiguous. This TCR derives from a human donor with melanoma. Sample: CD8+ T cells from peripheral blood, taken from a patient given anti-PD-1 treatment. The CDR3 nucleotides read TGTGCCAGCAGTGCCATACGCGATTCACCCCTCCACTTT. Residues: CASSAIRDSPLHF.